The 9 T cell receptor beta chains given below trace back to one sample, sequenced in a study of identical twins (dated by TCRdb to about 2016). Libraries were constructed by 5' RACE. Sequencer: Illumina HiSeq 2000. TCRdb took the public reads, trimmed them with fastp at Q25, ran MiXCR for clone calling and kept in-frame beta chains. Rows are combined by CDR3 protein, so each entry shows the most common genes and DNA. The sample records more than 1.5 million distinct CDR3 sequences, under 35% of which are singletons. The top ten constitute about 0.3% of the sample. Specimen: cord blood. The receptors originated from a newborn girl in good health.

Here the CDR3 DNA reads TGTGCCAGCAGTCCCATACAGGGGATAGGGGTGGCGAACACTGAAGCTTTCTTT. Protein product: CASSPIQGIGVANTEAFF. This chain joins TRBV28 and TRBJ1-1; 7 bases line up with TRBD1. Germline V lookup: CDR1 MDHEN, CDR2 SYDVKM. V lost 5 bases to trimming and J lost 1 base; unmatched junction nucleotides: 16. This CDR3 spans 18 amino acids.

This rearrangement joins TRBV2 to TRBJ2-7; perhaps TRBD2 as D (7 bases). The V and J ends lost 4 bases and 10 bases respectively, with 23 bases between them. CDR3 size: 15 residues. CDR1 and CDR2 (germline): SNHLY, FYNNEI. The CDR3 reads CASSAGRGAKKIQYF. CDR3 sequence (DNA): TGTGCCAGCAGTGCAGGGAGGGGGGCCAAAAAAATTCAGTACTTC.

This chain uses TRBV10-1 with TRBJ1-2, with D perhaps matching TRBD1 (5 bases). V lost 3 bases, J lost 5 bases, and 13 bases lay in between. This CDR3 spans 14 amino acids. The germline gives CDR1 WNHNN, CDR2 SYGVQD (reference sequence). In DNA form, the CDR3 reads TGCGCCAGCAGTGAAGACACCAAGGGGTATGGCTACACCTTC. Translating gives CASSEDTKGYGYTF.

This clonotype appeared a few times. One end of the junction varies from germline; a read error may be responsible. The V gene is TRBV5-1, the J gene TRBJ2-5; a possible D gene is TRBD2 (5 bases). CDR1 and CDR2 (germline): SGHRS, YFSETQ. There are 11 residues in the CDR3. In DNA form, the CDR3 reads TGCACCAGCTTGGTAGCGGAGACCCAGTACTTC. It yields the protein CTSLVAETQYF.

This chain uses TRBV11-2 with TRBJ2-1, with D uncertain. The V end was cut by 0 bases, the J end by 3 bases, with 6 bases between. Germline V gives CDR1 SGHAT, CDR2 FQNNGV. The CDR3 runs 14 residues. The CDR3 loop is CASSLEPYYNEQFF. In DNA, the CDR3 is TGTGCCAGCAGCTTAGAACCCTACTACAATGAGCAGTTCTTC.

The CDR3 sequence: CASSGTGDIQYF. The CDR3 DNA reads TGTGCCAGCTCCGGGACAGGGGACATTCAGTACTTC. The chain couples TRBV2 to TRBJ2-4, with TRBD1 matching over 10 bases. The ends lost 8 bases at V and 8 bases at J; junction bases unmatched: 3. This CDR3 is built from 12 residues. The germline V gene encodes CDR1 SNHLY and CDR2 FYNNEI.

CDR3 in DNA: TGTGCCAGCAGCCCCTTGGGACCCGAGAACTATGGCTACACCTTC. As protein: CASSPLGPENYGYTF. The chain links TRBV7-9 to TRBJ1-2, with D perhaps TRBD1 (5 bases). The CDR3 consists of 15 residues. Trimming pared 5 bases from V and 2 bases from J, leaving 15 bases between. The germline V gene has CDR1 SEHNR and CDR2 FQNEAQ (reference sequence).

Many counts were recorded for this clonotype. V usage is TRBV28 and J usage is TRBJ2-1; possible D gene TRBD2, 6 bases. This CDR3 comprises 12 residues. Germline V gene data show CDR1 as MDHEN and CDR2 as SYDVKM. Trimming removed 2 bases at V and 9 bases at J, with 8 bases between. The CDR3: CASSLGSGEQFF. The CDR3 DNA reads TGTGCCAGCAGTTTAGGTAGCGGTGAGCAGTTCTTC.

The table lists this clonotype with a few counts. In DNA, the CDR3 is TGTGCCACCACAAGCGGAAACTCCTACGAGCAGTACTTC. It specifies CATTSGNSYEQYF. The chain is built from TRBV15 and TRBJ2-7, with D tentatively TRBD2 (5 bases). CDR3 length: 13 amino acids. With 7 bases removed from V and 0 bases from J, the gap between germline ends came to 10 bases. From germline, CDR1 is LNHNV and CDR2 YYDKDF (reference sequence).